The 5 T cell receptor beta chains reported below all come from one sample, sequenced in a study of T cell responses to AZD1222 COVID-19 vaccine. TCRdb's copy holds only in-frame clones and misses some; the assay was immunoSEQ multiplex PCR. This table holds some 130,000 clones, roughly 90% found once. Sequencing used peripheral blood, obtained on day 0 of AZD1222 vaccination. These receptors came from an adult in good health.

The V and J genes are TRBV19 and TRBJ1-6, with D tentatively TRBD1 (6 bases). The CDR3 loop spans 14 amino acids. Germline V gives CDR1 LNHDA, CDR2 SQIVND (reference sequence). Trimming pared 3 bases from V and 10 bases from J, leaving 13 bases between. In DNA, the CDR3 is TGTGCCAGTAGTATGTCGGGGGGCTACTCACCCCTCCACTTT. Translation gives CASSMSGGYSPLHF.

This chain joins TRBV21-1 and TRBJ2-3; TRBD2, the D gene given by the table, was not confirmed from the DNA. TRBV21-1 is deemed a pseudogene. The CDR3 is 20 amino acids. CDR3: CASSKRGRTSGRLLPDTQYF. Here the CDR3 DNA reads TGTGCCAGCAGCAAAAGGGGTAGGACTAGCGGGAGGTTGCTCCCAGATACGCAGTATTTT.

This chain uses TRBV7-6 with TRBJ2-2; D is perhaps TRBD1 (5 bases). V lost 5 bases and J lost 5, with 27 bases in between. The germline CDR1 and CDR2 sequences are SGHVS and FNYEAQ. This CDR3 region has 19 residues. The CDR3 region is CASSPRTWSRLRTTGELFF. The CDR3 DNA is TGTGCCAGCAGCCCCAGGACATGGTCAAGACTGAGAACAACCGGGGAGCTGTTTTTT.

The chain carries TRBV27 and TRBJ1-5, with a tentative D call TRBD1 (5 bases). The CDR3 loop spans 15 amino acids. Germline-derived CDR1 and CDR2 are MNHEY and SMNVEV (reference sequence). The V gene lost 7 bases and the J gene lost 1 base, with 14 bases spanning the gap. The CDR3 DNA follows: TGTGCCAGCAAATCGGGGGGTCGGAGCAATCAGCCCCAGCATTTT. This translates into CASKSGGRSNQPQHF.

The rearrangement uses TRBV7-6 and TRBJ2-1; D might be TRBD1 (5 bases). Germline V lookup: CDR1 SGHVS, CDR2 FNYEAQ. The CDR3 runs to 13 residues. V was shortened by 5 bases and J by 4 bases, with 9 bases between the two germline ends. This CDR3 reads CASSPGIYNEQFF. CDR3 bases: TGTGCCAGCAGCCCAGGGATTTACAATGAGCAGTTCTTC.